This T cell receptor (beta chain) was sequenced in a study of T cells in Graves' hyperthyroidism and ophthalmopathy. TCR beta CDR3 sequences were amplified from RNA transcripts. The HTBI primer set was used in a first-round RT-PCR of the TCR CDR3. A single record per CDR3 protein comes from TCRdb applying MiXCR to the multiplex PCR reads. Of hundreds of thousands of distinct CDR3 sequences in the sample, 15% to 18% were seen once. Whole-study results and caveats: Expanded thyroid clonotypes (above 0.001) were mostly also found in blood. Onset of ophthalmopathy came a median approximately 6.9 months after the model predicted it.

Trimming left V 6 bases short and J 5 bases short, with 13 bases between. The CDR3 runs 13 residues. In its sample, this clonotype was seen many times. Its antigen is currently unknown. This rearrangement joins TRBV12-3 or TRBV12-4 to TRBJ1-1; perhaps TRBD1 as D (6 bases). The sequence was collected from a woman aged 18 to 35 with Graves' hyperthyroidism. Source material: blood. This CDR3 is CASSTGSGTEAFF. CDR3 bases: TGTGCCAGCAGCACAGGGTCCGGAACTGAAGCTTTCTTT.